This entry lists 9 T cell receptor beta chains sequenced from one sample in a study of shared clonotypes between healthy human individuals (dated by TCRdb to the early 2020s). Libraries were prepared through the immunoSEQ multiplex PCR assay. The immuneACCESS repertoire file appears here via TCRdb, limited to in-frame rearrangements. These files lack a portion of the clones; in checked studies, under half of the deficit traces to unresolved V genes, and the cause of the others is not known. The sample table records 2 million to 2.5 million clones; about 94% of these occur just once. The ten biggest clones cover 0.13% of the sample. Sequenced material: naive CD4+ T cells sorted from blood. In the paper's terms, the cell subset or site label means: CD45RA+ positively selected. Receptors were obtained from a man between 18 and 29 years old in good health.

CDR3 nucleotides: TGTGCCAGCTCACTCGGGACTAGCGACACAGATACGCAGTATTTT. It translates to CASSLGTSDTDTQYF. V usage is TRBV18 and J usage is TRBJ2-3; 10 positions agree with TRBD2. The CDR3 has 15 residues. V gave up 4 bases and J gave up 2 bases; unmatched junction bases: 3. Per germline, CDR1 KGHSH and CDR2 LQKENI.

This chain connects TRBV5-6 to TRBJ2-5, with 8 positions matching TRBD1. V lost 1 base to trimming and J lost 4 bases; unmatched junction nucleotides: 9. Germline CDR1 and CDR2: SGHDT and YYEEEE. This CDR3 comprises 16 residues. The CDR3: CASSLIPTGVGETQYF. CDR3 DNA sequence: TGTGCCAGCAGCTTGATTCCGACAGGGGTGGGAGAGACCCAGTACTTC.

This sequence joins TRBV10-3 and TRBJ2-2; D gene uncertain. CDR3 length equals 13 residues. Germline CDR1 reads ENHRY; CDR2 reads SYGVKD. Trimming shortened V by 10 bases and J by 8 bases, and 17 bases separated the two germline ends. The CDR3 region has the DNA TGTGCCACCGTTGCTCCAGAGTTGGGGGAGCTGTTTTTT. As protein: CATVAPELGELFF.

The rearrangement uses TRBV5-1 and TRBJ1-3; D gene ambiguous. V was clipped by 4 bases and J by 0 bases, with 11 bases between them. The CDR3 covers 15 residues. CDR1 is SGHRS and CDR2 is YFSETQ in the germline V gene. The CDR3 coding sequence is TGCGCCAGCAGCAGGGATCTGAGCTCTGGAAACACCATATATTTT. The encoded protein is CASSRDLSSGNTIYF.

The chain is built from TRBV6-1 and TRBJ2-7, with 8 positions matching TRBD1. Per the germline V gene, CDR1 is MNHNS and CDR2 is SASEGT. This CDR3 contains 14 residues. V lost 2 bases, J lost 3 bases, and 3 bases stayed unmatched. In DNA, the CDR3 is TGTGCCAGCAGTGAACCCGGGACAGGCTACGAGCAGTACTTC. It encodes CASSEPGTGYEQYF.

In its sample, this clone was seen once. The rearrangement uses TRBV6-5 and TRBJ2-1; 7 positions agree with TRBD2. CDR3 length: 14 amino acids. V gave up 5 bases and J gave up 8 bases; unmatched junction bases: 9. Germline V gives CDR1 MNHEY, CDR2 SVGAGI. The CDR3 sequence is CASSGRGGGDEQFF. The CDR3 DNA sequence: TGTGCCAGCAGTGGTCGCGGGGGAGGAGATGAGCAGTTCTTC.

The chain carries TRBV5-4 and TRBJ1-6; D remains ambiguous. Germline V gives CDR1 SGHNT, CDR2 YYREEE (reference sequence). Trimming took 2 bases from V and 6 from J, leaving 12 bases between them. The CDR3 is 15 amino acids. The CDR3 region has the DNA TGTGCCAGCAGCTTTACGGGCGCTGGTAATTCACCCCTCCACTTT. This codes for CASSFTGAGNSPLHF.

The chain combines TRBV10-1 with TRBJ1-1; no reliable D call. V dropped 6 bases and J dropped 2 bases, with 10 bases sitting between them. There are 13 residues in the CDR3. The germline CDR1 and CDR2 sequences are WNHNN and SYGVQD (reference sequence). Here the CDR3 DNA reads TGCGCCAGCAGGATGTCTATTAACACTGAAGCTTTCTTT. It yields the protein CASRMSINTEAFF.

The V and J genes are TRBV28 and TRBJ1-5, with 7 bases lining up with TRBD1. With 7 bases clipped from V and 4 bases from J, the junction kept 4 bases outside the gene matches. There are 13 residues in the CDR3. Germline CDR1 and CDR2: MDHEN and SYDVKM. The chain's CDR3 is CASTPGGNQPQHF. The DNA for the CDR3 is TGTGCCAGCACCCCAGGGGGAAATCAGCCCCAGCATTTT.